A selection of T cell receptor beta chains follows, all from one sample in a study of shared clonotypes between healthy human individuals. Measured with immunoSEQ multiplex PCR; TCRdb has only the in-frame clones, and not every one. The table includes about 1.1 million clones, 60% to 85% detected once. The specimen sequenced was memory CD4+ T cells from PBMCs. Receptors originate from a man aged 18-30 years in good health. Some clones in this sample may be carry-over from other donors' samples. CDR3s include the opening cysteine and the closing phenylalanine or tryptophan. A D gene is named only where the DNA matches it firmly. For some rows the clone size is stated as once, few or many, or as a class when expanded; others skip it.

d_call,v_call,clone_size,j_call,cdr3_nt,cdr3_aa
-,TRBV5-1,-,TRBJ1-1,TGCGCCAGCAGCTTGGGGGACCGAAACCTGAACACTGAAGCTTTCTTT,CASSLGDRNLNTEAFF
TRBD1,TRBV2,-,TRBJ1-1,TGTGCCAGCAGCCCCTTTCCGACAGGGGCCCGAAACACTGAAGCTTTCTTT,CASSPFPTGARNTEAFF
-,TRBV28,-,TRBJ2-1,TGTGCCAGCAGCAGCAACTACAATGAGCAGTTCTTC,CASSSNYNEQFF
-,TRBV4-2,-,TRBJ2-3,TGTGCCAGCAGCCAAGACCGGGAGACAGATACGCAGTATTTT,CASSQDRETDTQYF
-,TRBV7-9,-,TRBJ1-3,TGTGCCAGCAGCCTAAACTCTGGAAACACCATATATTTT,CASSLNSGNTIYF
TRBD2,TRBV4-1,few,TRBJ2-2,TGCGCCAGCAGCCAAGTTTGGACTAGCGGCCCCGGATTTTCCGGGGAGCTGTTTTTT,CASSQVWTSGPGFSGELFF
-,TRBV2,-,TRBJ1-3,TGTGCCAGCAGTGCTCGGGCAAGGGGAAACACCATATATTTT,CASSARARGNTIYF
TRBD2,TRBV11-3,-,TRBJ2-7,TGTGCCAGCAGCGCGGGGGCCTACGAGCAGTACTTC,CASSAGAYEQYF
-,TRBV28,-,TRBJ2-6,TGTGCCAGCAGTTTATGGGAGGGGGTGAACTCTGGGGCCAACGTCCTGACTTTC,CASSLWEGVNSGANVLTF
TRBD1,TRBV5-5,-,TRBJ2-7,TGTGCCAGCAGCCGAATGGGGACAGGGTCCTACGAGCAGTACTTC,CASSRMGTGSYEQYF
TRBD2,TRBV7-9,-,TRBJ2-3,TGTGCCAGCAGCTCTCCGTGGGGACTAGCGGGATCAGATACGCAGTATTTT,CASSSPWGLAGSDTQYF
-,TRBV2,-,TRBJ2-3,TGTGCCAGCAGCCCGACAGGTACTACAGATACGCAGTATTTT,CASSPTGTTDTQYF
TRBD1,TRBV27,-,TRBJ2-2,TGTGCCAGCAGAGGACAGGGAAAGAACACCGGGGAGCTGTTTTTT,CASRGQGKNTGELFF
TRBD2,TRBV5-1,-,TRBJ2-5,TGCGCCAGCAGCTTGGTCTCGGGAGGGACGGAGACCCAGTACTTC,CASSLVSGGTETQYF
TRBD1,TRBV11-3,-,TRBJ2-2,TGTGCCAGCAGCGAACAGGGGCCTCAATACACCGGGGAGCTGTTTTTT,CASSEQGPQYTGELFF
-,TRBV6-1,-,TRBJ2-3,TGTGCCAGCAACCTTGGGCCGGCTTATACGCAGTATTTT,CASNLGPAYTQYF
-,TRBV11-2,-,TRBJ2-3,TGTGCCAGCAGCTCAACCGCTCTACTTAGCACAGATACGCAGTATTTT,CASSSTALLSTDTQYF
-,TRBV7-3,-,TRBJ2-1,TGTGCCAGCAGCTTGACGGGGGAGGCCTACAATGAGCAGTTCTTC,CASSLTGEAYNEQFF
-,TRBV2,-,TRBJ2-6,TGTGCCAGCAGTGAGCTGGGTAGGTCTGGGGCCAACGTCCTGACTTTC,CASSELGRSGANVLTF
-,TRBV20-1,few,TRBJ1-1,TGCAGTGCACCGATTAACACTGAAGCTTTCTTT,CSAPINTEAFF
TRBD1,TRBV11-1,-,TRBJ1-1,TGTGCCAGCAGCTACGTAGGGGGACAGGGGAACACTGAAGCTTTCTTT,CASSYVGGQGNTEAFF
TRBD2,TRBV29-1,-,TRBJ2-1,TGCAGCGCAACTGGGACTAGCGGGCCCAGGGGGAAGTTCTTC,CSATGTSGPRGKFF
TRBD1,TRBV7-7,-,TRBJ2-5,TGTGCCAGCAGCTCCGGGACAGGGCCGGAGACCCAGTACTTC,CASSSGTGPETQYF
-,TRBV7-2,-,TRBJ2-7,TGTGCCAGCAGCTCCGGGGGGCGACTCTCCCACGAGCAGTACTTC,CASSSGGRLSHEQYF
-,TRBV14,-,TRBJ2-7,TGTGCCAGCAGCCAAGAGGGGGTGTGGGCAGCCGCGTACTTC,CASSQEGVWAAAYF
TRBD1,TRBV27,-,TRBJ1-1,TGTGCCAGCAGTTTGAGGGGGACAGGGGCGGGGGACACTGAAGCTTTCTTT,CASSLRGTGAGDTEAFF
TRBD2,TRBV7-3,-,TRBJ2-3,TGTGCCAGCAGCTTAATTCGGGGAGGGGCGGCAGATACGCAGTATTTT,CASSLIRGGAADTQYF
TRBD1,TRBV5-1,-,TRBJ1-1,TGCGCCAGCAGCGGACAGGGAAGGGGCACTGAAGCTTTCTTT,CASSGQGRGTEAFF
TRBD1,TRBV6-5,-,TRBJ1-2,TGTGCCAGCAGTTACTCGGGGACAGGGCTTCCCTATGGCTACACCTTC,CASSYSGTGLPYGYTF
TRBD2,TRBV6-6,-,TRBJ2-1,TGTGCCAGCAGTTACGGAGTTAGCGGGATAAGTGAGCAGTTCTTC,CASSYGVSGISEQFF
-,TRBV2,-,TRBJ1-1,TGTGCCAGCACCGAGGGCCCGAACACTGAAGCTTTCTTT,CASTEGPNTEAFF
-,TRBV6-1,-,TRBJ1-1,TGTGCCAGCAGATCCAGAGGGGGGGCGCGGGCTTTCTTT,CASRSRGGARAFF
TRBD1,TRBV5-4,-,TRBJ1-2,TGTGCCAGCAGCGAACAGGGGAGAGGTGGCTACACCTTC,CASSEQGRGGYTF
-,TRBV14,-,TRBJ1-2,TGTGCCAGCAGCGTTAGGGGTCGCACCTATGGCTACACCTTC,CASSVRGRTYGYTF
TRBD2,TRBV28,-,TRBJ2-7,TGTGCCAGCAGAGCTAGCGGAACGGGAGAGCAGTACTTC,CASRASGTGEQYF
-,TRBV18,-,TRBJ1-4,TGTGCCAGCTCACCAGCACGGGCAGAGTATAATGAAAAACTGTTTTTT,CASSPARAEYNEKLFF
TRBD1,TRBV11-2,-,TRBJ2-6,TGTGCCAGCAGCTCAAGGCGCTCAGGGGGTGGGGCCAACGTCCTGACTTTC,CASSSRRSGGGANVLTF
TRBD1,TRBV28,-,TRBJ1-5,TGTGCCAGCAGTCCCGCCCTTCTCGGACAGGGGGCGCATCAGCCCCAGCATTTT,CASSPALLGQGAHQPQHF
-,TRBV19,-,TRBJ2-7,TGTGCCAGTAAAGGGAGGACGGGAGAGGACTACGAGCAGTACTTC,CASKGRTGEDYEQYF
-,TRBV25-1,-,TRBJ2-5,TGTGCCAGCAGTGAATATCGGAGGGCCGGAGAGACCCAGTACTTC,CASSEYRRAGETQYF
TRBD1,TRBV28,-,TRBJ1-5,TGTGCCAGCAGTACCTCGACAGGGGGACAGCCCCAGCATTTT,CASSTSTGGQPQHF
-,TRBV2,-,TRBJ1-5,TGTGCCAGCAGTGATCAACCAGGGTCGGGTCAGCCCCAGCATTTT,CASSDQPGSGQPQHF
TRBD2,TRBV5-4,-,TRBJ2-2,TGTGCCAGCAGCCCCAGGGAGCGGGGGAACACCGGGGAGCTGTTTTTT,CASSPRERGNTGELFF
-,TRBV30,many,TRBJ2-7,TGTGCCTGGAGTGTCCACAGAAACTCCTACGAGCAGTACTTC,CAWSVHRNSYEQYF
-,TRBV5-4,-,TRBJ2-7,TGTGCCAGCAGCTCGCGCACCAGCTTCGCCCACGAGCAGTACTTC,CASSSRTSFAHEQYF
-,TRBV7-2,-,TRBJ2-7,TGTGCCAGCAGCTTTGGTCAGCCTACCTACGAGCAGTACTTC,CASSFGQPTYEQYF
-,TRBV5-1,-,TRBJ2-5,TGCGCCACCTCAACCGGGACTCAAGAGACCCAGTACTTC,CATSTGTQETQYF
-,TRBV28,many,TRBJ2-7,TGTGCCAGCAGTCGACAATTCGTTTGGGGGGACTACGAGCAGTACTTC,CASSRQFVWGDYEQYF
TRBD2,TRBV5-1,-,TRBJ2-1,TGCGCCAGCAGCGGGAGGGATGGGCAGGCGCAGTTCTTC,CASSGRDGQAQFF
-,TRBV5-6,-,TRBJ1-1,TGTGCCAGCAGCTTGGGTTGGGGTCGGTACACTGAAGCTTTCTTT,CASSLGWGRYTEAFF
TRBD1,TRBV25-1,-,TRBJ1-6,TGTGCCAGCAGAGATCCGGGACAGGGGGATTCACCCCTCCACTTT,CASRDPGQGDSPLHF
TRBD2,TRBV11-3,-,TRBJ2-1,TGTGCCAGCAGCTTACTCGGGAGGGGGTTGAATGAGCAGTTCTTC,CASSLLGRGLNEQFF
-,TRBV5-1,-,TRBJ2-4,TGCGCCAGCAGCTCCGGGGGCTCAAACATTCAGTACTTC,CASSSGGSNIQYF
-,TRBV7-9,-,TRBJ2-7,TGTGCCAGCAGCTTAGGGACAAGCGGCGGCTACGAGCAGTACTTC,CASSLGTSGGYEQYF
-,TRBV6-5,-,TRBJ1-1,TGTGCCAGCAGTTTGAAGCGGGGGAACACTGAAGCTTTCTTT,CASSLKRGNTEAFF
-,TRBV28,few,TRBJ1-1,TGTGCCAGCAGTTTAGGGGGCCGAATCGGACTTGAAGCTTTCTTT,CASSLGGRIGLEAFF
-,TRBV5-1,few,TRBJ1-1,TGCGCCAGCAAGGTACAGACCAACACTGAAGCTTTCTTT,CASKVQTNTEAFF
-,TRBV4-1,-,TRBJ1-3,TGCGCCAGCAGCCAATTGGGCATCTCTGGAAACACCATATATTTT,CASSQLGISGNTIYF
-,TRBV29-1,many,TRBJ2-5,TGCAGCGTTGAACACCAGGAGGGCGAGACCCAGTACTTC,CSVEHQEGETQYF